The clone carrying this TCR beta chain appeared many times. As yet, its antigen is unknown. TCR beta CDR3 regions were amplified from RNA transcripts. Using the HTBI primer set, a first-round RT-PCR was run on the TCR CDR3. TCRdb re-derived calls from the multiplex PCR reads in MiXCR, one entry per CDR3 protein. In the table there are about 500,000 distinct CDR3 sequences, approximately 49% of which are singletons. The sample originates from a study of T cells in Graves' hyperthyroidism and ophthalmopathy. The CDR3 consists of 16 residues. Trimming shortened V by 7 bases and J by 7 bases, and 22 bases separated the two germline ends. Germline V lookup: CDR1 SGHTA, CDR2 FQGNSA. Diagnosis relied on clinical symptoms, serum thyroxine and TRAb, thyroid ultrasound and orbital computed tomography. Findings and caveats of the study: Ophthalmopathy prediction by the model preceded onset by a median roughly 6 months. In the blood, most expanded thyroid clonotypes above 0.001 appeared as well.

Input material: peripheral blood or thyroid tissue (not recorded which). The clonotype comes from an adult woman with Graves' disease, either hyperthyroidism or ophthalmopathy (not recorded which). The chain links TRBV7-2 to TRBJ2-2; D is tentatively TRBD1 or TRBD2 (6 bases each). CDR3 sequence: CASTLNLARGGGELFF. CDR3 coding DNA: TGTGCCAGCACCCTTAACCTAGCGCGAGGGGGCGGGGAGCTGTTTTTT.